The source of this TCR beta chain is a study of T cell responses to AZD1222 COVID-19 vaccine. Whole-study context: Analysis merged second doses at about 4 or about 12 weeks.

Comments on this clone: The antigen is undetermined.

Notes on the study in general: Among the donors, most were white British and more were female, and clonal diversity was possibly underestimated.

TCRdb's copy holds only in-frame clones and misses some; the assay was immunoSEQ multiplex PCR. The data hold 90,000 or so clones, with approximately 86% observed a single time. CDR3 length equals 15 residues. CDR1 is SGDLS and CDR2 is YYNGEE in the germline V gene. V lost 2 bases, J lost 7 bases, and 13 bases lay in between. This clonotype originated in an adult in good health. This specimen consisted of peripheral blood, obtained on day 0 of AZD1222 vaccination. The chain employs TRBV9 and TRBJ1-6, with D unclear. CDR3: CASSVGNTANSPLHF. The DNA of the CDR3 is TGTGCCAGCAGCGTGGGGAACACGGCGAATTCACCCCTCCACTTT.